Listed here are 32 T cell receptor beta chains from one sample, sequenced in a study of cytomegalovirus exposure and HLA in healthy donors. The PCR used 60 Vbeta and 13 Jbeta primers. Method: immunoSEQ multiplex PCR; TCRdb's copy keeps in-frame clones and lacks some. The sample gives 200,000 to 250,000 clones, around 73% of which show up once; less than 3% is in the top ten. Sequenced input: PBMCs. The source of these receptors is a woman younger than 45 in good health and CMV-seronegative.

This sequence joins TRBV27 and TRBJ2-7, with D tentatively TRBD2 (6 bases). V was shortened by 7 bases and J by 7 bases, with 17 bases between the two germline ends. This CDR3 contains 13 residues. From germline, CDR1 is MNHEY and CDR2 SMNVEV (reference sequence). CDR3: CASKWRGNGEQYF. DNA for the CDR3: TGTGCCAGCAAGTGGAGGGGTAATGGTGAGCAGTACTTC.

The V call is TRBV4-2, the J call TRBJ2-5; 9 bases map to TRBD1. The DNA end is a closer match to TRBJ2-7, so the J assignment may be wrong. In germline, CDR1 is LGHNA, CDR2 YNFKEQ. The CDR3 is 14 amino acids. CDR3 in amino acids: CASSTGQGNYEQYF. The CDR3 nucleotides are TGTGCCAGCAGCACAGGACAGGGGAACTACGAGCAGTACTTC.

The chain has TRBV6-5 and TRBJ1-3; D is undetermined. This CDR3 is 14 amino acids long. Germline CDR1 is MNHEY and CDR2 is SVGAGI. Trimming took 6 bases from V and 0 from J, leaving 9 bases between them. CDR3 amino acids: CASRRLVSGNTIYF. For the CDR3, the DNA is TGTGCCAGCAGGCGCCTGGTCTCTGGAAACACCATATATTTT.

The rearrangement joins TRBV28 to TRBJ2-3; 12 bases line up with TRBD2. Germline CDR1 reads MDHEN; CDR2 reads SYDVKM. The ends lost 9 bases at V and 5 bases at J; junction bases unmatched: 9. CDR3 size: 15 residues. CDR3 bases: TGTGCCAGTTCGACTAGCGGGAGACCGGGAGATACGCAGTATTTT. It specifies CASSTSGRPGDTQYF.

This rearrangement joins TRBV29-1 to TRBJ1-5, with a possible D match to TRBD1 (6 bases). V was cut by 3 bases and J by 3 bases, with 15 bases left in between. This CDR3 is built from 15 residues. Germline lookup yields CDR1 SQVTM and CDR2 ANQGSEA. The CDR3 region has the DNA TGCAGCGTTGACCCCGTTACAGGGTTCAATCAGCCCCAGCATTTT. This sequence encodes CSVDPVTGFNQPQHF.

This rearrangement joins TRBV5-5 to TRBJ2-7, with D unclear. The germline V gene encodes CDR1 SGHKS and CDR2 YYEKEE (reference sequence). This CDR3 has 12 amino acids. V was trimmed by 2 bases and J by 3 bases, leaving 6 bases between them. The CDR3: CASSFYYYEQYF. CDR3 DNA: TGTGCCAGCAGCTTTTATTACTACGAGCAGTACTTC.

V gene TRBV15 combines with J gene TRBJ1-1; D is uncertain. The CDR3 extends over 15 amino acids. Trimming removed 5 bases from V and 1 base from J, with 14 bases in between. Germline lookup yields CDR1 LNHNV and CDR2 YYDKDF (reference sequence). The CDR3 reads CATSVLLGRNTEAFF. DNA for the CDR3: TGTGCCACCAGCGTCCTTCTTGGGAGGAACACTGAAGCTTTCTTT.

This chain joins TRBV10-1 and TRBJ2-7; a weak D match, TRBD1 (6 bases). The CDR3 is 14 residues long. In germline, CDR1 is WNHNN, CDR2 SYGVQD (reference sequence). Trimming shortened V by 4 bases and J by 3 bases, and 13 bases separated the two germline ends. In DNA form, the CDR3 reads TGCGCCAGCAGTGCGACAGGTTCCCTCTACGAGCAGTACTTC. Its translation: CASSATGSLYEQYF.

Here the CDR3 reads CASSRYRGTGQPQHF. DNA for the CDR3: TGTGCCAGCAGTCGATACAGGGGAACTGGTCAGCCCCAGCATTTT. The genes are TRBV6-5 and TRBJ1-5; 7 bases are shared with TRBD1. The CDR3 covers 15 residues. J lost 6 bases, V lost 5 bases, and 10 bases had no gene match. Germline CDR1 reads MNHEY; CDR2 reads SVGAGI.

For this clone: A junction end diverges from the germline sequence, so it may reflect a read error. The identical CDR3 is also encoded by other nucleotide sequences in the sample. The V gene is TRBV5-1, the J gene TRBJ1-2; D possibly corresponds to TRBD1 (5 bases). The V gene's germline CDR1 is SGHRS and CDR2 YFSETQ. CDR3 length: 15 amino acids. The CDR3 sequence: CASSPPDSLFYGYTF. The CDR3 nucleotides read TGTGCCAGCAGCCCCCCTGACAGCCTCTTCTATGGCTACACCTTC.

The V gene is TRBV10-3, the J gene TRBJ1-1; possibly TRBD1 for D (5 bases). CDR1 is ENHRY and CDR2 is SYGVKD in the germline V gene. Trimming took 2 bases from V and 8 from J, leaving 15 bases between them. This CDR3 contains 14 residues. The CDR3 nucleotides read TGTGCCATCAGTGAGGGGACTGCGTTCCAAGAAGCTTTCTTT. Amino acid sequence: CAISEGTAFQEAFF.

This clone was picked up a small number of times. The chain links TRBV7-8 to TRBJ1-2; 9 bases are a match to TRBD1. Germline CDR1 is SGHVS and CDR2 is FQNEAQ. The CDR3 runs to 16 residues. J was trimmed by 5 bases and V by 1 base; bases with no gene match: 8. The CDR3 loop is CASSLGGTGQGYGYTF. The CDR3 nucleotides are TGTGCCAGCAGCTTAGGGGGGACAGGGCAAGGGTATGGCTACACCTTC.

J is TRBJ1-1 and V is TRBV18, with TRBD1 matching over 9 bases. The CDR3 consists of 17 residues. Trimming cost V 4 bases and J 5 bases; bases outside gene matches: 14. Germline CDR1 is KGHSH and CDR2 is LQKENI. The CDR3 nucleotides read TGTGCCAGCTCACTGACGGGACAGGGAGTGGTTCGGACTGAAGCTTTCTTT. Translation: CASSLTGQGVVRTEAFF.

The sample holds one count of this clone. Other nucleotide sequences from this sample produce the same CDR3. V gene TRBV5-4 combines with J gene TRBJ2-3, with D hard to call. The CDR3 runs 13 residues. Per germline, CDR1 SGHNT and CDR2 YYREEE (reference sequence). V lost 2 bases to trimming and J lost 1 base, with 5 bases between them. The CDR3, as DNA: TGTGCCAGCAGCTTAGGAGGCACAGATACGCAGTATTTT. Translated, it gives CASSLGGTDTQYF.

The rearrangement joins TRBV5-6 to TRBJ2-5; the match to TRBD1 covers 9 bases. Per germline, CDR1 SGHDT and CDR2 YYEEEE. This CDR3 has 15 residues. The V segment lost 0 bases and the J segment 4 bases; nucleotides outside the gene matches: 4. CDR3 sequence reads: CASSLVGQGGETQYF. CDR3 sequence (DNA): TGTGCCAGCAGCTTGGTGGGACAGGGAGGAGAGACCCAGTACTTC.

The rearrangement links TRBV27 to TRBJ1-4; D is ambiguous. V lost 2 bases to trimming and J lost 7 bases, with 20 bases between them. The CDR3 loop spans 17 amino acids. The V gene's germline CDR1 is MNHEY and CDR2 SMNVEV (reference sequence). DNA of the CDR3: TGTGCCAGCAGTTTAACCGCATTCGTAACACCTCCTGAAAAACTGTTTTTT. Translating gives CASSLTAFVTPPEKLFF.

V gene TRBV7-8 combines with J gene TRBJ2-2, with 7 bases matching TRBD2. Germline V gene sequence: CDR1 SGHVS, CDR2 FQNEAQ. V gave up 6 bases and J gave up 5 bases; unmatched junction bases: 3. CDR3 length: 13 amino acids. Here the CDR3 DNA reads TGTGCCAGCAGTTTTAGCGGGACCGGGGAGCTGTTTTTT. This codes for CASSFSGTGELFF.

This sequence joins TRBV6-1 and TRBJ2-3, with a tentative D call TRBD1 (5 bases). In germline, CDR1 is MNHNS, CDR2 SASEGT. The germline V and J ends were trimmed by 8 bases and 0 bases, with 12 bases remaining between them. This CDR3 has 14 residues. CDR3 nucleotide sequence: TGTGCCAGCTGTGTAGGGGATAGCACAGATACGCAGTATTTT. This encodes CASCVGDSTDTQYF.

CDR3 sequence reads: CASSASGTPDSGNTIYF. The CDR3 bases are TGTGCCAGCAGCGCTTCGGGGACTCCGGACTCTGGAAACACCATATATTTT. The V gene is TRBV9, the J gene TRBJ1-3; weak D call: TRBD1 (5 bases). Germline V gene lookup returns CDR1 SGDLS and CDR2 YYNGEE. This CDR3 comprises 17 residues. V was pared by 3 bases and J by 0 bases, with 16 bases between.

The chain links TRBV6-5 to TRBJ1-1; no clear D gene. V was clipped by 0 bases and J by 0 bases, with 2 bases between them. The germline V gene has CDR1 MNHEY and CDR2 SVGAGI. The CDR3 is 13 residues long. The CDR3 loop is CASSYSMNTEAFF. DNA of the CDR3: TGTGCCAGCAGTTACTCCATGAACACTGAAGCTTTCTTT.

This chain uses TRBV11-2 with TRBJ2-1, with 9 bases identical to TRBD2. After removal of 5 bases from V and 0 bases from J, the junction contained 2 bases not matched to a gene. The germline V gene encodes CDR1 SGHAT and CDR2 FQNNGV. The CDR3 is made up of 15 amino acids. The CDR3 here is CASSASGNSYNEQFF. The CDR3 DNA reads TGTGCCAGCAGCGCTAGCGGGAACTCCTACAATGAGCAGTTCTTC.

This rearrangement joins TRBV2 to TRBJ2-3; possible D gene TRBD2, 5 bases. Trimming left V 4 bases short and J 0 bases short, with 14 bases between. The germline CDR1 and CDR2 sequences are SNHLY and FYNNEI. The CDR3 covers 16 residues. The CDR3 coding sequence is TGTGCCAGCAGTGTAGCGTCCAGGTCTAGCACAGATACGCAGTATTTT. It is translated as CASSVASRSSTDTQYF.

This clone is a singleton in its sample. V is TRBV6-5 and J is TRBJ1-5, with D unresolved. This CDR3 has 14 amino acids. V was pared by 6 bases and J by 3 bases, with 12 bases between. The germline V gene encodes CDR1 MNHEY and CDR2 SVGAGI. This chain's CDR3 is CASSPSPLNQPQHF. The CDR3 DNA follows: TGTGCCAGCAGCCCGAGTCCACTCAATCAGCCCCAGCATTTT.

The rearrangement uses TRBV5-1 and TRBJ1-4; D might be TRBD1 (5 bases). CDR3 length equals 15 residues. Germline assignment: CDR1 SGHRS and CDR2 YFSETQ. V gave up 0 bases and J gave up 4 bases, with 10 bases separating them. The CDR3 spells CASSLVGGDNEKLFF. For the CDR3, the DNA is TGCGCCAGCAGCTTGGTGGGGGGAGATAATGAAAAACTGTTTTTT.

As concerns this clone: A read error may produce the germline difference seen at one junction end. V and J are TRBV6-6 and TRBJ1-2; D unclear. The CDR3 is made up of 16 amino acids. The germline gives CDR1 MNHNY, CDR2 SVGAGI (reference sequence). In DNA form, the CDR3 reads TGTGCCAGCAGTTACACACGGGGTGGCTCTTCCTATGGCTACCCCTTC. It translates to CASSYTRGGSSYGYPF.

The V call is TRBV6-5, the J call TRBJ2-7; a possible D gene is TRBD1 (5 bases). Germline V gene lookup returns CDR1 MNHEY and CDR2 SVGAGI. This CDR3 spans 14 amino acids. V was cut by 1 base and J by 5 bases, with 12 bases left in between. The CDR3 protein is CASSYYDSFNEQYF. The CDR3 DNA sequence: TGTGCCAGCAGTTACTATGACAGTTTCAACGAGCAGTACTTC.

CDR3 region: CASSVASGIYYNEQFF. CDR3 in DNA: TGTGCCAGCAGCGTGGCTAGCGGGATCTACTACAATGAGCAGTTCTTC. V and J are TRBV9 and TRBJ2-1; 9 bases match TRBD2. V lost 2 bases and J lost 3; bases outside the gene matches: 6. CDR1 SGDLS and CDR2 YYNGEE come from the germline V gene. This CDR3 region has 16 residues.

This clone has only a few counts. The chain couples TRBV7-2 to TRBJ2-3, with a tentative D call TRBD2 (6 bases). Looked up from germline, CDR1 is SGHTA and CDR2 is FQGNSA. The CDR3 loop spans 13 amino acids. V lost 9 bases to trimming and J lost 3 bases, with 13 bases between them. The CDR3 region has the DNA TGTGCCAGTCGGACCCGGGGGACAGATACGCAGTATTTT. Protein product: CASRTRGTDTQYF.

In its sample, this clone was seen a few times. V usage is TRBV6-5 and J usage is TRBJ2-1, with 8 bases lining up with TRBD2. The CDR3 covers 13 residues. V was pared by 9 bases and J by 6 bases, with 7 bases of the junction left unmatched. Looked up from germline, CDR1 is MNHEY and CDR2 is SVGAGI. The DNA of the CDR3 is TGTGCCAGTTCCAGCGGGGGTCTCAATGAGCAGTTCTTC. It is translated as CASSSGGLNEQFF.

Comment on this clone: This CDR3 is also generated by other DNA sequences in the sample. This sequence joins TRBV5-1 and TRBJ1-5, with 8 bases fitting TRBD1. The V gene end was trimmed by 0 bases and the J gene end by 7 bases; junction bases not matched to a gene: 3. CDR1 and CDR2 (germline): SGHRS, YFSETQ. The CDR3 consists of 14 residues. The CDR3: CASSLGDRSQPQHF. As DNA, the CDR3 is TGCGCCAGCAGCTTGGGGGACAGGTCGCAGCCCCAGCATTTT. The complete variable domain, with remaining parts taken from reference TRBV5-1 and TRBJ1-5, reads KAGVTQTPRYLIKTRGQQVTLSCSPISGHRSVSWYQQTPGQGLQFLFEYFSETQRNKGNFPGRFSGRQFSNSRSEMNVSTLELGDSALYLCASSLGDRSQPQHFGDGTRLSIL.

This chain connects TRBV30 to TRBJ1-5; D uncertain. The CDR3 sequence is 13 residues long. V lost 2 bases and J 0 bases, leaving 5 bases between the germline ends. The germline V gene encodes CDR1 GTSNPN and CDR2 SVGIG (reference sequence). CDR3 sequence: CAWSSNSNQPQHF. CDR3 nucleotides: TGTGCCTGGAGTAGCAATAGCAATCAGCCCCAGCATTTT. Full variable domain (remainder filled in from reference TRBV30 and TRBJ1-5): SQTIHQWPATLVQPVGSPLSLECTVEGTSNPNLYWYRQAAGRGLQLLFYSVGIGQISSEVPQNLSASRPQDRQFILSSKKLLLSDSGFYLCAWSSNSNQPQHFGDGTRLSIL.

The rearrangement uses TRBV7-9 and TRBJ2-2; D is perhaps TRBD2 (6 bases). The CDR3 spans 17 residues. Looked up from germline, CDR1 is SEHNR and CDR2 is FQNEAQ (reference sequence). Trimming left V 0 bases short and J 0 bases short, with 11 bases between. Written as DNA, the CDR3 is TGTGCCAGCAGCTTAGCGTGGGGGACTTCGAACACCGGGGAGCTGTTTTTT. It translates to CASSLAWGTSNTGELFF.